The source of this TCR beta chain is a study of T cell responses to AZD1222 COVID-19 vaccine. Sequenced by immunoSEQ multiplex PCR; TCRdb stores in-frame clones only, minus some. The table has about 120,000 clones, 90% to 95% seen once. Deletions cut 0 bases from V and 0 bases from J, with 12 bases between. Looked up from germline, CDR1 is MNHNS and CDR2 is SASEGT. The CDR3 consists of 17 residues. The source was peripheral blood, collected on day 0 of AZD1222 vaccination. This chain links TRBV6-1 with TRBJ1-5; D is possibly TRBD1 (5 bases). This receptor was taken from an adult in good health. The CDR3 reads CASSEAGVPNSNQPQHF. The CDR3 coding sequence is TGTGCCAGCAGTGAAGCAGGGGTCCCCAATAGCAATCAGCCCCAGCATTTT.